This TCR beta chain was sequenced in a study of shared clonotypes between healthy human individuals. Data came from immunoSEQ multiplex PCR; TCRdb stores just in-frame clones and leaves some out. The table shows approximately 1,500,000 clones, with approximately 98% occurring only once. General study results and limits: Estimated richness values were generally larger in naive subsets than in memory subsets.

Note on this clone: Its antigen is as yet unknown.

The germline V gene encodes CDR1 KGHSH and CDR2 LQKENI. CDR3 length equals 17 residues. The V and J ends lost 3 bases and 4 bases, in that order; junction bases with no gene match: 8. The sequencing input was naive CD4+ T cells sorted from blood. As for subset: CD45RA+ positively selected. The receptor's source is a man aged 25-45 years in good health. This chain joins TRBV18 and TRBJ2-3; 12 bases are a match to TRBD2. This CDR3 reads CASSPPTSGSSPDTQYF. The DNA for the CDR3 is TGTGCCAGCTCACCCCCGACTAGCGGGAGCTCCCCAGATACGCAGTATTTT.